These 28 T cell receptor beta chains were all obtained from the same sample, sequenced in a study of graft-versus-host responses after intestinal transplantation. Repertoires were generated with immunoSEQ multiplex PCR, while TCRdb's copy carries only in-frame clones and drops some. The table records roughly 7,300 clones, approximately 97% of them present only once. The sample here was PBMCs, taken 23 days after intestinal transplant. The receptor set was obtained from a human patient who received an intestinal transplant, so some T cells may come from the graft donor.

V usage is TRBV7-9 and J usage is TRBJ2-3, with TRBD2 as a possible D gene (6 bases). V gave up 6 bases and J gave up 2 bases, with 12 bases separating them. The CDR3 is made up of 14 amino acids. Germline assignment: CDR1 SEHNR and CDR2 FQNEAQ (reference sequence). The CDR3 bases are TGTGCCAGCAGTACGGGAGCACTCACAGATACGCAGTATTTT. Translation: CASSTGALTDTQYF.

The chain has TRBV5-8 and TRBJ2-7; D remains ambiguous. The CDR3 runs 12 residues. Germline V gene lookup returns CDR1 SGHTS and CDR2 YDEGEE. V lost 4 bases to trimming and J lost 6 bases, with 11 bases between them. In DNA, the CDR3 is TGTGCCAGCAGCCCAAACTACAGCGAGCAGTACTTC. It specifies CASSPNYSEQYF. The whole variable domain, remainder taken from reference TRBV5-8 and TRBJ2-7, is EAGVTQSPTHLIKTRGQQATLRCSPISGHTSVYWYQQALGLGLQFLLWYDEGEERNRGNFPPRFSGRQFPNYSSELNVNALELEDSALYLCASSPNYSEQYFGPGTRLTVT.

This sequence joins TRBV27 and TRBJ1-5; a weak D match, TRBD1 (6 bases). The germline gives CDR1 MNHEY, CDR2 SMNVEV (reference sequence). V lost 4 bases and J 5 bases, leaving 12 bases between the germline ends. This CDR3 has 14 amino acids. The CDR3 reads CASSSYREDQPQHF. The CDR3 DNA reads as TGTGCCAGCAGTTCTTACAGGGAAGATCAGCCCCAGCATTTT.

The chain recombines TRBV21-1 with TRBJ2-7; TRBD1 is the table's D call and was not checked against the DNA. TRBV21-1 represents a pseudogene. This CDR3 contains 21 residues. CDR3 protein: CASSSSRTGPTKWGRTNEQYF. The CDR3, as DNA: TGTGCCAGCAGCAGTTCCCGGACAGGGCCGACGAAATGGGGTCGGACCAACGAGCAGTACTTC.

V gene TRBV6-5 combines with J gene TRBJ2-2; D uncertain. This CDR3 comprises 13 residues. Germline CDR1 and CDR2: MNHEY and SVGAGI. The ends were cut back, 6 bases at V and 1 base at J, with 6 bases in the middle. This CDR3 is CASSLRNTGELFF. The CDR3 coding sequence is TGTGCCAGCAGCCTTAGGAACACCGGGGAGCTGTTTTTT.

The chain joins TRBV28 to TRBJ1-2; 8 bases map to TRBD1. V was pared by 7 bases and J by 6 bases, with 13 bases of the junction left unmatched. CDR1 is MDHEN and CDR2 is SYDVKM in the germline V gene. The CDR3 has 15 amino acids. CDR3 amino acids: CASKLFTGQEDGYTF. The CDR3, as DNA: TGTGCCAGCAAGCTATTCACGGGACAGGAGGATGGCTACACCTTC.

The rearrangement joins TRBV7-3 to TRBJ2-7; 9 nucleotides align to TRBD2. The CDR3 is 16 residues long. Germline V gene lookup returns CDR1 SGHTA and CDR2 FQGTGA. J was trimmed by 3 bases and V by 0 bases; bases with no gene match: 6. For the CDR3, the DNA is TGTGCCAGCAGCTTAACGGTTAGCGGGAGTGTCTACGAGCAGTACTTC. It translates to CASSLTVSGSVYEQYF.

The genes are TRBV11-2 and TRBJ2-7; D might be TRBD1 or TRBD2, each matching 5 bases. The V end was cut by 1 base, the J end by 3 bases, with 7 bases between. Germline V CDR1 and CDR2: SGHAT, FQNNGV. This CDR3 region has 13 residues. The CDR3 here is CASSLGGIYEQYF. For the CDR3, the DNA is TGTGCCAGCAGCTTAGGGGGGATCTACGAGCAGTACTTC.

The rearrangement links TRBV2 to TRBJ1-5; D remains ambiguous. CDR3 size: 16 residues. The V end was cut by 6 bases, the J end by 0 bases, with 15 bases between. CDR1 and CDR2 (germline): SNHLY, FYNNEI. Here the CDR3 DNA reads TGTGCCAGCAGAGTCACCGCGACCTATAGCAATCAGCCCCAGCATTTT. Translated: CASRVTATYSNQPQHF.

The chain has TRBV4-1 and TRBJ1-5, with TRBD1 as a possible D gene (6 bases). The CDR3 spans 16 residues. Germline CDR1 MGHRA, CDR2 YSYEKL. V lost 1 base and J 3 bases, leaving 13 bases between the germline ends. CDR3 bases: TGCGCCAGCAGCCAAGTCGGAGGGACACTCAATCAGCCCCAGCATTTT. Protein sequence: CASSQVGGTLNQPQHF.

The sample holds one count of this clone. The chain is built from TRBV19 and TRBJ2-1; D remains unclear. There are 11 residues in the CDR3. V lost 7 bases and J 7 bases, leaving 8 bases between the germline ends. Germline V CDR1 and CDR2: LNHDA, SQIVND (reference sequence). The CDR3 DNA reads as TGTGCCAGTATCCAAGGGAATGAGCAGTTCTTC. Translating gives CASIQGNEQFF.

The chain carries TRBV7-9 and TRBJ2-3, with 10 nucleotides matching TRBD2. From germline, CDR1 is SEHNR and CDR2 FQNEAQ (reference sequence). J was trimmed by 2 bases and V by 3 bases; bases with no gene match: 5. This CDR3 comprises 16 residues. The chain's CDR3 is CASSFSAGGSTDTQYF. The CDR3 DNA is TGTGCCAGCAGCTTCTCAGCGGGGGGGTCCACAGATACGCAGTATTTT.

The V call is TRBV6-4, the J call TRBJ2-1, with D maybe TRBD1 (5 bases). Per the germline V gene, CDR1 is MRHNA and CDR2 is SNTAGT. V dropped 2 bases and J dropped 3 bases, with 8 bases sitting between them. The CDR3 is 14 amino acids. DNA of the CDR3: TGTGCCAGCAGTGACAGGGGCGGCTACAATGAGCAGTTCTTC. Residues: CASSDRGGYNEQFF.

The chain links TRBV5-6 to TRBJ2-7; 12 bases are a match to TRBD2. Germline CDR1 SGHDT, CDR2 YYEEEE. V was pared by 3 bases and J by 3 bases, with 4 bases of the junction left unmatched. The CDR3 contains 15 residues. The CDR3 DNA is TGTGCCAGCAGCTCCGGACTAGCGGGGTACTACGAGCAGTACTTC. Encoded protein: CASSSGLAGYYEQYF.

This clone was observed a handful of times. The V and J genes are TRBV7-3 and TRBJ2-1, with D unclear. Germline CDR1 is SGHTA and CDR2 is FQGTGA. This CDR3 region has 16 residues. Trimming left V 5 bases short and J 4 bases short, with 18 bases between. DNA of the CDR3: TGTGCCAGCAGCCCCGTGCAGACAATGAGTTACAATGAGCAGTTCTTC. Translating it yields CASSPVQTMSYNEQFF. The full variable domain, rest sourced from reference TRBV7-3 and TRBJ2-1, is GAGVSQTPSNKVTEKGKYVELRCDPISGHTALYWYRQSLGQGPEFLIYFQGTGAADDSGLPNDRFFAVRPEGSVSTLKIQRTERGDSAVYLCASSPVQTMSYNEQFFGPGTRLTVL.

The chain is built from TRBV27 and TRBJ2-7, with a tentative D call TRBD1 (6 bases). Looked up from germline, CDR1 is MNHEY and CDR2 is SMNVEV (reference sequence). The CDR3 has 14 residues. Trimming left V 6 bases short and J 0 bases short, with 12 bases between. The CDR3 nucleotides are TGTGCCAGCAGCCCAATACAGGGCTCCTACGAGCAGTACTTC. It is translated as CASSPIQGSYEQYF.

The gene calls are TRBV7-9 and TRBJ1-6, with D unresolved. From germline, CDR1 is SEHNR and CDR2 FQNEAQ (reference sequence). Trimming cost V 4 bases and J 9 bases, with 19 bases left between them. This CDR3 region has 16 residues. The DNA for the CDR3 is TGTGCCAGCAGCTATCCCCCCACTTTAAACGGTTCACCCCTCCACTTT. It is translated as CASSYPPTLNGSPLHF.

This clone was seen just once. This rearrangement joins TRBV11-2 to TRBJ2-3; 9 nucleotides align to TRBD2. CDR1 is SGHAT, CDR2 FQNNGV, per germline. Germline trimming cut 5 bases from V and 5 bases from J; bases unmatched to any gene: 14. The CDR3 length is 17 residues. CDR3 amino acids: CASSRRGREGQVDTQYF. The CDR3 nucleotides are TGTGCCAGCAGCCGCCGGGGGCGGGAGGGCCAGGTAGATACGCAGTATTTT.

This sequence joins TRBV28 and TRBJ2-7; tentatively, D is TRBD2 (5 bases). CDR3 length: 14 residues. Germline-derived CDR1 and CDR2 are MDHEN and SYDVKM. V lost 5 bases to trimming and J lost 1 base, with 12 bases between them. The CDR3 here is CASSVGVESYEQYF. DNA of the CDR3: TGTGCCAGCAGTGTGGGAGTGGAGTCCTACGAGCAGTACTTC.

Here the CDR3 DNA reads TGTGCCAGCAGCCTACTGACAGCCTATGGCTACACCTTC. Residues: CASSLLTAYGYTF. The gene calls are TRBV5-6 and TRBJ1-2; TRBD1 is a possible D gene (5 bases). V lost 4 bases to trimming and J lost 4 bases, with 11 bases between them. The CDR3 loop spans 13 amino acids. The germline V gene has CDR1 SGHDT and CDR2 YYEEEE.

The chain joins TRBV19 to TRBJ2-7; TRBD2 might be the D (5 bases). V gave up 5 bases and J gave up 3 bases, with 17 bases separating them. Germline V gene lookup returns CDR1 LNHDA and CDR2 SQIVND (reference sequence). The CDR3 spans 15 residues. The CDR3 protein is CASSAGDPGDYEQYF. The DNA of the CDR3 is TGTGCCAGTAGTGCGGGCGATCCTGGGGACTACGAGCAGTACTTC.

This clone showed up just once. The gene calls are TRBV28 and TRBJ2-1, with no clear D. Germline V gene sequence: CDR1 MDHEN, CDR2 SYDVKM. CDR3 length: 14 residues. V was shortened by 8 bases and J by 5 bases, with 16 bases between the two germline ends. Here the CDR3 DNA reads TGTGCCAGCGGTTCGATGACGTCTAACAATGAGCAGTTCTTC. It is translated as CASGSMTSNNEQFF.

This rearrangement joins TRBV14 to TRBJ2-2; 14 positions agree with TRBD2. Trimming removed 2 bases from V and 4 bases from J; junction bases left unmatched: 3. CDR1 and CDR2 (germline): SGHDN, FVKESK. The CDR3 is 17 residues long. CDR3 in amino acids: CASSQFGLAGGTGELFF. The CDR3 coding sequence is TGTGCCAGCAGCCAATTCGGACTAGCGGGAGGCACCGGGGAGCTGTTTTTT.

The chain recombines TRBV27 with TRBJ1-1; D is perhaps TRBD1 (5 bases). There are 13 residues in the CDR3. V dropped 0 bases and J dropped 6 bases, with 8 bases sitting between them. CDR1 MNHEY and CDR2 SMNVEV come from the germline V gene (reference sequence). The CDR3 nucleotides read TGTGCCAGCAGTTTATCGAAGGGGTCTGAAGCTTTCTTT. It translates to CASSLSKGSEAFF.

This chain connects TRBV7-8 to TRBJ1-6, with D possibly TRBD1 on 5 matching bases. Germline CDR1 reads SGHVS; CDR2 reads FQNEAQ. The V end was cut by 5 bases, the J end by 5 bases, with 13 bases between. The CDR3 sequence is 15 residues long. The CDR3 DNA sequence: TGTGCCAGCAGCCCCGTTGAAGGGGATAATTCACCCCTCCACTTT. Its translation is CASSPVEGDNSPLHF.

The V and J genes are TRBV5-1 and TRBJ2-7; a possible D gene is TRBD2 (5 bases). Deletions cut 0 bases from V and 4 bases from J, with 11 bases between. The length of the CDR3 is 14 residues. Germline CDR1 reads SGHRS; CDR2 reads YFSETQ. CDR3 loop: CASSLGPAEYEQYF. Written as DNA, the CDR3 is TGCGCCAGCAGCTTGGGCCCAGCGGAATACGAGCAGTACTTC.

CDR3 amino acids: CASSPRPEDTQYF. CDR3 in DNA: TGCGCCAGCAGCCCGAGGCCTGAAGATACGCAGTATTTT. The genes are TRBV5-1 and TRBJ2-3; D not certain. The V and J ends lost 4 bases and 5 bases respectively, with 11 bases between them. Germline V lookup: CDR1 SGHRS, CDR2 YFSETQ. There are 13 residues in the CDR3. The full variable domain, with the rest looked up from reference TRBV5-1 and TRBJ2-3, is KAGVTQTPRYLIKTRGQQVTLSCSPISGHRSVSWYQQTPGQGLQFLFEYFSETQRNKGNFPGRFSGRQFSNSRSEMNVSTLELGDSALYLCASSPRPEDTQYFGPGTRLTVL.

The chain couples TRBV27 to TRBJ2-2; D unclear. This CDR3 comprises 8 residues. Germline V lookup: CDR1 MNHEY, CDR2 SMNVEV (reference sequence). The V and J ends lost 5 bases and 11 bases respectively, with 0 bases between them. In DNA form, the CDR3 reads TGTGCCAGCAGTGAGCTGTTTTTT. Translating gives CASSELFF.